This T cell receptor beta chain comes out of a study of T cell responses to AZD1222 COVID-19 vaccine. Repertoires were generated with immunoSEQ multiplex PCR, while TCRdb's copy carries only in-frame clones and drops some. The table shows some 100,000 clones, with 86% occurring only once. Germline V gene lookup returns CDR1 LNHDA and CDR2 SQIVND (reference sequence). The CDR3 totals 13 residues. The V and J ends lost 1 base and 4 bases respectively, with 8 bases between them. Here the sequenced sample was peripheral blood, taken 28 days after the second AZD1222 dose. The source is an adult who received the AZD1222 COVID-19 vaccine. This chain joins TRBV19 and TRBJ2-7; D unresolved. In nucleotides, the CDR3 is TGTGCCAGTAGTATAGTGAGCGAGTACGAGCAGTACTTC. Its protein is CASSIVSEYEQYF. Looking up the rest from reference TRBV19 and TRBJ2-7 gives the full variable domain: DGGITQSPKYLFRKEGQNVTLSCEQNLNHDAMYWYRQDPGQGLRLIYYSQIVNDFQKGDIAEGYSVSREKKESFPLTVTSAQKNPTAFYLCASSIVSEYEQYFGPGTRLTVT.